The T cell receptor (beta chain) under discussion was sequenced for a study of Graves' ophthalmopathy and Graves' hyperthyroidism. Study information: Peripheral blood was collected at initial diagnosis, before any treatment.

Germline V CDR1 and CDR2: DFQATT, SNEGSKA (reference sequence). Trimming stripped 0 bases from V and 7 bases from J, with 10 bases between. The CDR3 loop spans 14 amino acids. This clonotype was seen many times. Its antigen is unidentified. Whole-study findings and limits: Researchers report that a 13-signature model separated ophthalmopathy from stable hyperthyroidism, posting under 90% sensitivity and roughly 81% specificity.

Beta-chain TCR CDR3 regions were amplified from RNA transcripts. The first round was an RT-PCR with HTBI primers, and the second round was a multiplex PCR. TCRdb recomputed calls from the multiplex PCR reads with MiXCR, one row per CDR3 protein. The sample shows almost 750,000 distinct CDR3 sequences, 40% of them seen only once. This clonotype was sampled from an adult man with Graves' ophthalmopathy. V gene TRBV20-1 combines with J gene TRBJ1-6; D is perhaps TRBD1 (6 bases). Sequences were obtained from peripheral blood. CDR3 region: CSARDRTANSPLHF. The CDR3 region has the DNA TGCAGTGCTAGAGATCGGACAGCAAATTCACCCCTCCACTTT.